Below are 28 T cell receptor beta chains sequenced from a single sample in a study of siplizumab effects on memory and regulatory T cells. Measured with immunoSEQ multiplex PCR; TCRdb has only the in-frame clones, and not every one. The profile shows approximately 120,000 clones, about 94% of them singletons. Sequencing was performed on non-Treg CD4+ T cells sorted from blood. The receptors originated from a human donor in good health.

This chain connects TRBV19 to TRBJ2-6; no definite D call. Germline V CDR1 and CDR2: LNHDA, SQIVND (reference sequence). This CDR3 has 15 residues. Between the trimmed V and J ends, which lost 3 bases and 2 bases, there was a span of 8 bases. Here the CDR3 DNA reads TGTGCCAGTAGTATTGGGCTAGCTGGGGCCAACGTCCTGACTTTC. It specifies CASSIGLAGANVLTF.

The chain recombines TRBV6-5 with TRBJ1-1; D not certain. Germline V gene data show CDR1 as MNHEY and CDR2 as SVGAGI. The CDR3 is 14 amino acids. V shed 5 bases and J shed 6 bases, with 16 bases lying between them. DNA for the CDR3: TGTGCCAGCAGTAGCCGACGGTACGCTGCTGAAGCTTTCTTT. Its protein product is CASSSRRYAAEAFF.

This sequence joins TRBV11-1 and TRBJ1-2; D is perhaps TRBD1 (5 bases). There are 15 residues in the CDR3. Germline V lookup: CDR1 SGHAT, CDR2 FQDESV (reference sequence). The ends were cut back, 3 bases at V and 4 bases at J, with 15 bases in the middle. The CDR3, as DNA: TGTGCCAGCAGCTTTCCTACCCGGGACTTCTATGGCTACACCTTC. Encoded protein: CASSFPTRDFYGYTF.

The chain couples TRBV18 to TRBJ1-3, with D unclear. Deletions cut 3 bases from V and 0 bases from J, with 9 bases between. This CDR3 has 15 residues. CDR1 KGHSH and CDR2 LQKENI come from the germline V gene. The CDR3 sequence is CASSPDGNSGNTIYF. The CDR3 nucleotides are TGTGCCAGCTCACCGGACGGAAACTCTGGAAACACCATATATTTT.

The rearrangement joins TRBV6-5 to TRBJ1-2; 8 bases match TRBD1. CDR3 length equals 13 residues. V dropped 8 bases and J dropped 8; count of bases not matched to a gene: 10. Germline CDR1 is MNHEY and CDR2 is SVGAGI. Here the CDR3 DNA reads TGTGCCAGCTCCTTGGACAGGGTACGCGGCTACACCTTC. Amino acid sequence: CASSLDRVRGYTF.

The rearrangement uses TRBV4-1 and TRBJ1-2; 9 bases fit TRBD1. In germline, CDR1 is MGHRA, CDR2 YSYEKL. Trimming at V came to 0 bases and at J to 4 bases, leaving 3 bases not matched to a gene. CDR3 length: 15 amino acids. The CDR3 sequence: CASSQDTQGAYGYTF. In nucleotides, the CDR3 is TGCGCCAGCAGCCAAGACACACAGGGGGCCTATGGCTACACCTTC.

The chain combines TRBV2 with TRBJ2-7; D tentatively fits TRBD1 or TRBD2 (6 bases each). This CDR3 comprises 14 residues. Between the trimmed V and J ends, which lost 6 bases and 5 bases, there was a span of 17 bases. Germline CDR1 is SNHLY and CDR2 is FYNNEI. CDR3 coding DNA: TGTGCCAGCAGGCTCTGGGGGGCAGGGGACGAGCAGTACTTC. Encoded protein: CASRLWGAGDEQYF.

The chain has TRBV28 and TRBJ1-2, with D tentatively TRBD1 (5 bases). CDR1 and CDR2 from the germline V gene are MDHEN and SYDVKM. Trimming removed 5 bases at V and 7 bases at J, with 17 bases between. The CDR3 totals 14 residues. Here the CDR3 DNA reads TGTGCCAGCAGTCCCCCCCGGGGCCCATTTGGCTACACCTTC. It translates to CASSPPRGPFGYTF.

The gene calls are TRBV9 and TRBJ2-3, with 13 bases aligning to TRBD2. J lost 6 bases, V lost 4 bases, and 8 bases had no gene match. Looked up from germline, CDR1 is SGDLS and CDR2 is YYNGEE. The length of the CDR3 is 16 residues. CDR3 sequence: CASSTWTSGSADTQYF. The CDR3 nucleotides are TGTGCCAGCAGCACCTGGACTAGCGGGAGTGCGGATACGCAGTATTTT.

The CDR3 loop reads CASSFWARQGVTGELFF. The CDR3 DNA reads as TGTGCCAGCAGTTTTTGGGCCAGACAGGGTGTCACCGGGGAGCTGTTTTTT. The chain is built from TRBV27 and TRBJ2-2; 7 bases align to TRBD1. The V and J ends lost 3 bases and 4 bases, in that order; junction bases with no gene match: 11. The CDR3 has 17 residues. Germline CDR1 reads MNHEY; CDR2 reads SMNVEV (reference sequence).

V is TRBV5-1 and J is TRBJ1-6; 9 bases map to TRBD1. Germline CDR1 is SGHRS and CDR2 is YFSETQ. The V segment lost 4 bases and the J segment 5 bases; nucleotides outside the gene matches: 7. There are 16 residues in the CDR3. CDR3 sequence: CASSHIGTGNNSPLHF. In DNA, the CDR3 is TGCGCCAGCAGCCACATAGGGACAGGGAATAATTCACCCCTCCACTTT.

The chain recombines TRBV2 with TRBJ2-2, with 8 bases that match TRBD1. V trimming: 9 bases; J trimming: 4 bases; junction bases outside the gene matches: 10. Germline V gene lookup returns CDR1 SNHLY and CDR2 FYNNEI. There are 15 residues in the CDR3. The CDR3, as DNA: TGTGCCAGTCTTATTGCAACAGGGGGCACCGGGGAGCTGTTTTTT. It codes for CASLIATGGTGELFF.

The chain combines TRBV19 with TRBJ2-1; possibly TRBD1 for D (7 bases). The CDR3 loop spans 15 amino acids. The germline CDR1 and CDR2 sequences are LNHDA and SQIVND (reference sequence). Trimming took 7 bases from V and 1 from J, leaving 14 bases between them. The CDR3: CASNNRGLSYNEQFF. DNA of the CDR3: TGTGCCAGTAACAACAGGGGACTTTCCTACAATGAGCAGTTCTTC.

This rearrangement joins TRBV6-1 to TRBJ2-5; D might be TRBD1 or TRBD2, each matching 6 bases. The germline V gene encodes CDR1 MNHNS and CDR2 SASEGT. This CDR3 spans 14 amino acids. V lost 3 bases, J lost 5 bases, and 13 bases lay in between. As DNA, the CDR3 is TGTGCCAGCAGTGATAGTGGGGGGCCGGAGACCCAGTACTTC. Its translation is CASSDSGGPETQYF.

As regards this clone: Other nucleotide sequences in the sample specify the same CDR3. This chain links TRBV15 with TRBJ1-1; D not resolved. The V end lost 1 base, the J end lost 5 bases, and 5 bases lay between the germline ends. The CDR3 loop spans 12 amino acids. Germline V lookup: CDR1 LNHNV, CDR2 YYDKDF (reference sequence). The CDR3 nucleotides read TGTGCCACCAGCAGAGTCGGGACTGAAGCTTTCTTT. Protein product: CATSRVGTEAFF.

V usage is TRBV6-5 and J usage is TRBJ2-5, with 10 bases identical to TRBD1. Per the germline V gene, CDR1 is MNHEY and CDR2 is SVGAGI. The CDR3 is 15 amino acids. V dropped 6 bases and J dropped 4; count of bases not matched to a gene: 8. The CDR3 DNA reads TGTGCCAGCAGGAGGGACAGGGGATTTATAGAGACCCAGTACTTC. As protein: CASRRDRGFIETQYF.

This clone appeared a single time. The V and J genes are TRBV19 and TRBJ2-7, with a weak D call TRBD1 (5 bases). Per the germline V gene, CDR1 is LNHDA and CDR2 is SQIVND (reference sequence). The CDR3 sequence is 17 residues long. The ends were cut back, 3 bases at V and 6 bases at J, with 24 bases in the middle. In DNA, the CDR3 is TGTGCCAGTAGTATGATTGGCCGGCGGCAGGGAAAATTCGAGCAGTACTTC. Translated: CASSMIGRRQGKFEQYF.

CDR3 DNA sequence: TGTGCCAGCAGTTTAGGAGCTCTGGGACTCTACGAGCAGTACTTC. Translating gives CASSLGALGLYEQYF. V usage is TRBV27 and J usage is TRBJ2-7; D perhaps matches TRBD2 (6 bases). The CDR3 totals 15 residues. V was cut by 2 bases and J by 3 bases, with 14 bases left in between. Germline-derived CDR1 and CDR2 are MNHEY and SMNVEV (reference sequence).

The chain uses TRBV5-4 and TRBJ1-4; no definite D call. The CDR3 is 14 residues long. The V end lost 0 bases, the J end lost 6 bases, and 9 bases lay between the germline ends. Germline CDR1 SGHNT, CDR2 YYREEE (reference sequence). This chain's CDR3 is CASSLDTADEKLFF. The CDR3 nucleotides read TGTGCCAGCAGCTTGGACACTGCCGATGAAAAACTGTTTTTT.

V usage is TRBV5-4 and J usage is TRBJ2-7; D possibly uses TRBD1 or TRBD2 (6 bases each). Germline assignment: CDR1 SGHNT and CDR2 YYREEE (reference sequence). V was trimmed by 0 bases and J by 9 bases, leaving 19 bases between them. This CDR3 spans 15 amino acids. The DNA for the CDR3 is TGTGCCAGCAGCTTGGCAGGGGTGGGGGGCTTTGGGCAGTACTTC. Translation gives CASSLAGVGGFGQYF.

The CDR3 DNA follows: TGTGCCAGCACTAGGGCAAATTGGGATGAGCAGTTCTTC. Its translation: CASTRANWDEQFF. V usage is TRBV2 and J usage is TRBJ2-1; D unclear. The CDR3 contains 13 residues. Trimming took 7 bases from V and 8 from J, leaving 15 bases between them. Germline CDR1 is SNHLY and CDR2 is FYNNEI.

The chain uses TRBV2 and TRBJ2-3, with TRBD1 identical over 11 bases. J gave up 3 bases and V 4 bases, and 3 bases lay outside the gene matches. CDR1 and CDR2 (germline): SNHLY, FYNNEI. The CDR3 runs to 15 residues. CDR3 in DNA: TGTGCCAGCAGTGGGACAGGGGGCTTGACAGATACGCAGTATTTT. Amino acid sequence: CASSGTGGLTDTQYF.

The chain is built from TRBV6-6 and TRBJ1-2; the D gene is possibly TRBD1 (6 bases). The length of the CDR3 is 14 residues. Trimming cost V 5 bases and J 4 bases, with 14 bases left between them. CDR1 and CDR2 from the germline V gene are MNHNY and SVGAGI (reference sequence). In DNA, the CDR3 is TGTGCCAGCAGTCTTGGAGGGGGGTTCTATGGCTACACCTTC. Amino acids: CASSLGGGFYGYTF.

This chain joins TRBV28 and TRBJ2-3; D not resolved. The CDR3 is 13 residues long. Trimming took 5 bases from V and 0 from J, leaving 6 bases between them. The germline gives CDR1 MDHEN, CDR2 SYDVKM. The CDR3 region has the DNA TGTGCCAGCAGTCCCTACAGCACAGATACGCAGTATTTT. Translated: CASSPYSTDTQYF.

The chain carries TRBV18 and TRBJ2-6, with D hard to call. The CDR3 has 15 residues. With 3 bases removed from V and 0 bases from J, the gap between germline ends came to 6 bases. Germline CDR1 KGHSH, CDR2 LQKENI. CDR3 sequence: CASSPQSSGANVLTF. DNA of the CDR3: TGTGCCAGCTCACCCCAGTCCTCTGGGGCCAACGTCCTGACTTTC.

J is TRBJ2-3 and V is TRBV7-2; tentatively, D is TRBD1 (6 bases). Trimming left V 0 bases short and J 5 bases short, with 6 bases between. Germline V gene lookup returns CDR1 SGHTA and CDR2 FQGNSA. The CDR3 consists of 13 residues. The CDR3 spells CASSLAGGDTQYF. The DNA of the CDR3 is TGTGCCAGCAGCTTAGCAGGGGGAGATACGCAGTATTTT.

V is TRBV6-5 and J is TRBJ1-2; D gene unclear. V was clipped by 5 bases and J by 8 bases, with 15 bases between them. In germline, CDR1 is MNHEY, CDR2 SVGAGI. There are 13 residues in the CDR3. CDR3 residues: CASSGREYRGYTF. As DNA, the CDR3 is TGTGCCAGCAGTGGGCGGGAGTATAGGGGCTACACCTTC.

The chain employs TRBV10-1 and TRBJ1-6; TRBD1 matches 12 bases. Trimming removed 6 bases from V and 9 bases from J; junction bases left unmatched: 6. The CDR3 has 15 residues. In germline, CDR1 is WNHNN, CDR2 SYGVQD (reference sequence). CDR3: CASSPGTGGISPLHF. The DNA of the CDR3 is TGCGCCAGCAGCCCCGGGACAGGGGGCATTTCACCCCTCCACTTT.